What follows is one TCR beta chain and its context. The antigen remains unidentified. TCRdb's table, derived via immunoSEQ multiplex PCR, lists solely in-frame clones and lacks some. The table has about 50,000 clones, 89% seen once. This sample was included in a study of CD4+ T cells in melanoma. Points from the study as a whole: A reported correlation linked neoantigen-specific CD4+ T cells to CD8+, macrophage and B cell function. Reportedly, melanoma neoantigen-specific CD4+ T cells showed varied differentiation states.

The CDR3 is 11 amino acids. Trimming pared 8 bases from V and 9 bases from J, leaving 8 bases between. Germline CDR1 and CDR2: SNHLY and FYNNEI. This TCR came from a human donor with melanoma. Input material: peripheral blood. The chain is built from TRBV2 and TRBJ1-6; D unresolved. The CDR3 DNA sequence: TGTGCCAGCTCCCTAATTTCACCCCTCCACTTT. Translated, it gives CASSLISPLHF.